Below, 20 T cell receptor beta chains from the same sample are listed, as sequenced in a study of STAT3 mutations in large granular lymphocyte leukemia. Study findings and constraints: Every T-cell large granular lymphocyte leukemia patient had at least one immunodominant TCR beta clonotype.

Measured with immunoSEQ multiplex PCR; TCRdb has only the in-frame clones, and not every one. The sample has about 20,000 clones, about 92% seen once. What these receptors recognize is not known. The sequenced sample was peripheral blood mononuclear cells. These receptor sequences come from a man between 60 and 75 years old with T-cell large granular lymphocyte leukemia. Some clones in this sample may be carry-over from other donors' samples.

This clone is a singleton in its sample. The rearrangement joins TRBV27 to TRBJ1-4; maybe TRBD1 (5 bases). The germline gives CDR1 MNHEY, CDR2 SMNVEV (reference sequence). This CDR3 spans 13 amino acids. V was cut by 4 bases and J by 6 bases, with 9 bases left in between. CDR3 coding DNA: TGTGCCAGCAGTTCCCGGGACGATGAAAAACTGTTTTTT. Encoded protein: CASSSRDDEKLFF.

The chain links TRBV10-3 to TRBJ2-7, with TRBD2 matching 8 bases. This CDR3 is 12 amino acids long. V lost 4 bases, J lost 6 bases, and 2 bases stayed unmatched. Germline V CDR1 and CDR2: ENHRY, SYGVKD. In DNA form, the CDR3 reads TGTGCCATCAGTGCTACTAGCGGCGAGCAGTACTTC. Protein sequence: CAISATSGEQYF.

V and J are TRBV19 and TRBJ2-6; tentatively, D is TRBD2 (5 bases). This CDR3 comprises 13 residues. V lost 7 bases and J lost 3, with 7 bases in between. The germline V gene encodes CDR1 LNHDA and CDR2 SQIVND (reference sequence). The CDR3 protein is CASTRGGANVLTF. In nucleotides, the CDR3 is TGTGCCAGTACCCGGGGTGGGGCCAACGTCCTGACTTTC.

The rearrangement uses TRBV7-6 and TRBJ2-7, with D perhaps matching TRBD2 (5 bases). Trimming stripped 1 base from V and 3 bases from J, with 19 bases between. Germline lookup yields CDR1 SGHVS and CDR2 FNYEAQ. This CDR3 is built from 17 residues. CDR3 region: CASSLVVFETGSYEQYF. The CDR3 nucleotides are TGTGCCAGCAGCTTAGTCGTTTTTGAGACGGGAAGCTACGAGCAGTACTTC.

This chain joins TRBV5-1 and TRBJ2-6, with D hard to call. The CDR3 has 15 residues. The V and J ends lost 6 bases and 0 bases respectively, with 10 bases between them. Germline V gene sequence: CDR1 SGHRS, CDR2 YFSETQ. CDR3 nucleotide sequence: TGCGCCAGCAATACGGGCAACTCTGGGGCCAACGTCCTGACTTTC. This gives the protein CASNTGNSGANVLTF.

The chain employs TRBV5-4 and TRBJ2-5, with TRBD1 matching over 8 bases. Per the germline V gene, CDR1 is SGHNT and CDR2 is YYREEE (reference sequence). The trim removed 0 bases at V and 7 bases at J, leaving 14 bases unmatched. The CDR3 is made up of 17 amino acids. Here the CDR3 reads CASSLGNDRGPLGTQYF. The CDR3 DNA follows: TGTGCCAGCAGCTTGGGTAACGACAGGGGACCTCTGGGGACCCAGTACTTC.

The CDR3 protein is CASSWSGSTDTQYF. The CDR3 nucleotides read TGTGCCAGCAGCTGGAGCGGGAGCACAGATACGCAGTATTTT. This rearrangement joins TRBV7-9 to TRBJ2-3; tentatively, D is TRBD2 (6 bases). With 4 bases removed from V and 0 bases from J, the gap between germline ends came to 8 bases. The length of the CDR3 is 14 residues. Germline loops: CDR1 SEHNR, CDR2 FQNEAQ (reference sequence).

V usage is TRBV5-1 and J usage is TRBJ1-1, with TRBD1 matching 7 bases. Germline assignment: CDR1 SGHRS and CDR2 YFSETQ. V lost 5 bases and J lost 5; bases outside the gene matches: 6. The CDR3 is 13 residues long. The CDR3 spells CASSDRVGTEAFF. CDR3 DNA: TGCGCCAGCAGTGACAGGGTGGGAACTGAAGCTTTCTTT.

The chain uses TRBV27 and TRBJ2-7; weak D call: TRBD1 (6 bases). This CDR3 is built from 14 residues. Trimming cost V 11 bases and J 3 bases, with 20 bases left between them. Germline V gene sequence: CDR1 MNHEY, CDR2 SMNVEV (reference sequence). DNA of the CDR3: TGTGCCGTCGGGGTTTCGGACAGCCTCTACGAGCAGTACTTC. Its protein is CAVGVSDSLYEQYF.

The gene calls are TRBV4-1 and TRBJ2-7; tentatively, D is TRBD2 (6 bases). Germline-derived CDR1 and CDR2 are MGHRA and YSYEKL. Between the trimmed V and J ends, which lost 7 bases and 3 bases, there was a span of 19 bases. CDR3 size: 15 residues. The CDR3 coding sequence is TGCGCCAGCACCGAAGGCGGGGCATCATTCTACGAGCAGTACTTC. Protein product: CASTEGGASFYEQYF.

The chain links TRBV10-2 to TRBJ2-3; 11 bases are shared with TRBD2. The length of the CDR3 is 15 residues. In germline, CDR1 is WSHSY, CDR2 SAAADI. With V trimmed by 3 bases and J by 4 bases, 3 bases remained unmatched. CDR3 residues: CASSETSGSPDTQYF. In nucleotides, the CDR3 is TGCGCCAGCAGTGAAACTAGCGGGAGTCCAGATACGCAGTATTTT.

This clone was counted a few times. The gene calls are TRBV6-5 and TRBJ1-1, with D perhaps TRBD1 (5 bases). Germline loops: CDR1 MNHEY, CDR2 SVGAGI. This CDR3 spans 14 amino acids. The V and J ends lost 6 bases and 6 bases respectively, with 17 bases between them. The CDR3 spells CASSLYWGTAEAFF. The CDR3 region has the DNA TGTGCCAGCAGCCTTTATTGGGGGACCGCTGAAGCTTTCTTT.

The genes are TRBV6-5 and TRBJ2-1; D not resolved. V was clipped by 10 bases and J by 0 bases, with 16 bases between them. CDR3 length: 15 amino acids. Germline loops: CDR1 MNHEY, CDR2 SVGAGI. The CDR3 region has the DNA TGTGCCACCGAGAGAGCGATGAGCTCCTACAATGAGCAGTTCTTC. Protein product: CATERAMSSYNEQFF.

Remarks on this clone: The junction does not match germline at one end; this may be a read error. The chain uses TRBV2 and TRBJ2-7; no clear D. Germline assignment: CDR1 SNHLY and CDR2 FYNNEI. CDR3 length: 11 residues. The CDR3 reads CASIERYEQYF. CDR3 coding DNA: TGTGCCAGCATTGAAAGATACGAGCAGTACTTC.

The chain couples TRBV9 to TRBJ2-1, with TRBD2 matching 12 bases. After removal of 4 bases from V and 7 bases from J, the junction contained 9 bases not matched to a gene. The CDR3 is made up of 16 amino acids. Germline values: CDR1 SGDLS, CDR2 YYNGEE. The CDR3 region is CASSTLAGGPGNEQFF. The CDR3 DNA is TGTGCCAGCAGCACCCTAGCGGGAGGGCCCGGGAATGAGCAGTTCTTC.

The chain is built from TRBV6-5 and TRBJ2-2; 8 nucleotides line up with TRBD1. CDR1 MNHEY and CDR2 SVGAGI come from the germline V gene. V shed 8 bases, J shed 6 bases, and the junction held 2 bases outside the gene matches. The CDR3 has 12 residues. DNA for the CDR3: TGTGCCAGCGGACAGGGCCCCGGGGAGCTGTTTTTT. This codes for CASGQGPGELFF.

J is TRBJ1-4 and V is TRBV19; 7 nucleotides match TRBD1. The ends lost 5 bases at V and 5 bases at J; junction bases unmatched: 11. This CDR3 has 16 amino acids. Per the germline V gene, CDR1 is LNHDA and CDR2 is SQIVND (reference sequence). The CDR3 loop reads CASSPDPGGWNEKLFF. The CDR3 DNA is TGTGCCAGTAGTCCGGACCCAGGGGGATGGAATGAAAAACTGTTTTTT.

The chain recombines TRBV18 with TRBJ1-3; TRBD1 might be the D (5 bases). V was trimmed by 3 bases and J by 0 bases, leaving 15 bases between them. Germline CDR1 KGHSH, CDR2 LQKENI. This CDR3 is built from 17 residues. The CDR3 DNA reads as TGTGCCAGCTCACCGGGGACGGATCAACGCTCTGGAAACACCATATATTTT. Its translation: CASSPGTDQRSGNTIYF.

The chain links TRBV6-6 to TRBJ2-3, with D possibly matching TRBD2 (5 bases). Between the trimmed V and J ends, which lost 5 bases and 0 bases, there was a span of 12 bases. Looked up from germline, CDR1 is MNHNY and CDR2 is SVGAGI (reference sequence). CDR3 size: 15 residues. CDR3 loop: CASSTPAASTDTQYF. CDR3 DNA: TGTGCCAGCAGTACGCCAGCGGCTAGCACAGATACGCAGTATTTT.

The chain recombines TRBV7-2 with TRBJ1-5, with no clear D. This CDR3 contains 15 residues. Germline values: CDR1 SGHTA, CDR2 FQGNSA. Deletions cut 5 bases from V and 2 bases from J, with 13 bases between. The CDR3 loop is CASSRALSGNQPQHF. Here the CDR3 DNA reads TGTGCCAGCAGCCGGGCCCTGTCGGGCAATCAGCCCCAGCATTTT.